This is a list of T cell receptor beta chains from one sample in a study of OX40 agonist ivuxolimab in advanced cancers. Sequencing used immunoSEQ multiplex PCR; TCRdb keeps in-frame clones, though not all of them. Counted here are about 69,000 clones, almost 90% occurring once; the ten biggest clones make up 10% to 13%. Sample: CD4+ or CD8+ T cells sorted from blood, taken in a trial of the OX40 agonist ivuxolimab. The receptors were gathered from an adult with an advanced solid tumor such as melanoma, head and neck, liver or kidney cancer. CDR3s include the opening cysteine and the closing phenylalanine or tryptophan. A clone size is listed for some rows: how often the clone was seen (once, few, many), or a class if it is expanded.

TRBV7-6	NA	TRBJ1-2	CASSPQGQGYGYTF
TRBV30	NA	TRBJ1-1	CAWKRGGDTEAFF
TRBV19	NA	TRBJ1-5	CASSAGQQVWRNQPQHF
TRBV5-1	NA	TRBJ1-1	CASSLEQVIGTEAFF
TRBV27	once	TRBJ1-5	CASSRGRNQPQHF
TRBV4-1	NA	TRBJ2-3	CASSQDLWASGRAGADTQYF
TRBV27	NA	TRBJ2-1	CASSLFTGGPKTEQFF
TRBV5-1	NA	TRBJ2-3	CASSLDRGDTQYF
TRBV29-1	NA	TRBJ2-7	CSVGGLAGGYEQYF
TRBV12-2	NA	TRBJ2-1	CASRFPGGRIINEQFF
TRBV15	NA	TRBJ2-1	CATSRDKGGEYNEQFF
TRBV10-2	NA	TRBJ2-7	CASSVAGKQYEQYF
TRBV11-2	NA	TRBJ2-1	CASSLGGAREGYNEQFF
TRBV28	NA	TRBJ2-5	CASKPSLGLAGETQYF
TRBV5-1	once	NA	CASSFTTGRDDEQYF
TRBV28	NA	TRBJ2-2	CASSLMTGELFF
TRBV27	NA	TRBJ1-2	CASSRLGGPYGYTF